The source of this T cell receptor (beta chain) is a study of control samples from healthy donors and cancer patients. V was trimmed by 0 bases and J by 3 bases, leaving 12 bases between them. Germline values: CDR1 SGDLS, CDR2 YYNGEE. The length of the CDR3 is 15 residues. Assay: immunoSEQ multiplex PCR; the TCRdb copy retains only in-frame clones and omits some. Of some 120,000 clones in the sample, around 96% were seen once. The specimen was blood. This sequence originates from a man aged 25 to 40 in good health. The genes are TRBV9 and TRBJ1-2, with D perhaps TRBD1 (5 bases). The CDR3 here is CASSVGRGGDYGYTF. Written as DNA, the CDR3 is TGTGCCAGCAGCGTAGGACGCGGAGGGGACTATGGCTACACCTTC. The whole variable domain, filled in from reference TRBV9 and TRBJ1-2, reads DSGVTQTPKHLITATGQRVTLRCSPRSGDLSVYWYQQSLDQGLQFLIQYYNGEERAKGNILERFSAQQFPDLHSELNLSSLELGDSALYFCASSVGRGGDYGYTFGSGTRLTVV.